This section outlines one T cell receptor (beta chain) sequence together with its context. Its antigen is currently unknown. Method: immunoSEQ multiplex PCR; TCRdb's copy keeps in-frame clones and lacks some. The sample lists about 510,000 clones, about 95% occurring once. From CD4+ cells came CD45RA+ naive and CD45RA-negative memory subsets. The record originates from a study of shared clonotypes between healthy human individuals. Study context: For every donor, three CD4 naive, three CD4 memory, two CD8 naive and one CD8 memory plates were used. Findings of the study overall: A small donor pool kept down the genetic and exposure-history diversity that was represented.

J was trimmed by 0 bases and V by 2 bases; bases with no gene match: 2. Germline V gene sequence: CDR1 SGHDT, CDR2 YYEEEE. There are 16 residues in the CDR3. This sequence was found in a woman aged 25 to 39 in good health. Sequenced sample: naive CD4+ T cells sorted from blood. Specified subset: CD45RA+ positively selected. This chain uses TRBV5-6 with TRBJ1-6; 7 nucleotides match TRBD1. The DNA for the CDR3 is TGTGCCAGCAGCTTTCGACAGGGCTCCTATAATTCACCCCTCCACTTT. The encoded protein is CASSFRQGSYNSPLHF. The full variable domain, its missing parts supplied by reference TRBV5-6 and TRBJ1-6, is DAGVTQSPTHLIKTRGQQVTLRCSPKSGHDTVSWYQQALGQGPQFIFQYYEEEERQRGNFPDRFSGHQFPNYSSELNVNALLLGDSALYLCASSFRQGSYNSPLHFGNGTRLTVT.